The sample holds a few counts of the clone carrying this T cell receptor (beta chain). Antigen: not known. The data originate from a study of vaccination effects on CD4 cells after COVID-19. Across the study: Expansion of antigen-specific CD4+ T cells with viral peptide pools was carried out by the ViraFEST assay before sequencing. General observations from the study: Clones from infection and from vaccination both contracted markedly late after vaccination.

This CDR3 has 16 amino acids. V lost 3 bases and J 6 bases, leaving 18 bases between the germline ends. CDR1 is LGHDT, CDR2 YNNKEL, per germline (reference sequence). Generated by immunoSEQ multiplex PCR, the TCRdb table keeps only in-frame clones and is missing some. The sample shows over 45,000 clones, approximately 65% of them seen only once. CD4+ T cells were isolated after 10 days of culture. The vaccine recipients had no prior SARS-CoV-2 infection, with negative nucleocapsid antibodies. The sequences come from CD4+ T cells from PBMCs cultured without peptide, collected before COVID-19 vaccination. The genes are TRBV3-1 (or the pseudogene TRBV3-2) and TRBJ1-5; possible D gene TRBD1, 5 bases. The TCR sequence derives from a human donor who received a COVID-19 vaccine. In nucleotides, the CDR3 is TGTGCCAGCAGCCACGCCATCGGACCAGGGTCTCAGCCCCAGCATTTT. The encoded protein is CASSHAIGPGSQPQHF.